This T cell receptor (beta chain) is from a study of blood T cells in healthy people across ages. Study-level findings and limits: Unsorted PBMCs prevented conclusive naive versus antigen-experienced comparison. In older individuals, TCR beta diversity per million T cells was lower, falling roughly linearly with age.

A sample-barcoded 5' primer and a J-beta primer mix were used in a second PCR of roughly 7 to 11 cycles. TCRdb redid the calling of the 5' RACE reads with MiXCR, one entry per CDR3 protein. The table shows 870,000 or so distinct CDR3 sequences, with less than 35% occurring only once. This clonotype was observed a handful of times. Its antigen is unidentified. CDR1 and CDR2 from the germline V gene are SEHNR and FQNEAQ (reference sequence). The CDR3 has 16 amino acids. V was trimmed by 4 bases and J by 1 base, leaving 16 bases between them. This TCR came from a woman aged 80 or older in good health. The rearrangement links TRBV7-9 to TRBJ1-1; a weak D match, TRBD1 (5 bases). Input material: blood. CDR3 bases: TGTGCCAGCAGCTCCACAGGAGCTGAGGGGAACACTGAAGCTTTCTTT. This encodes CASSSTGAEGNTEAFF.